The present T cell receptor beta chain was sequenced within a study of T cell repertoires in cytomegalovirus infection. On the study more broadly: A matching HLA type, together with CMV infection, was signaled by public TCR beta signatures.

TCRdb fed the reads into MiXCR, producing one record per CDR3 protein. The data hold a few hundred thousand distinct CDR3 sequences, with over 7.5% observed a single time. The J segment lost 10 bases and the V segment lost 3 bases, leaving 13 bases of the junction unmatched. Germline CDR1 is DFQATT and CDR2 is SNEGSKA (reference sequence). The length of the CDR3 is 17 residues. The rearrangement uses TRBV20-1 and TRBJ1-6, with 12 bases fitting TRBD1. This receptor was identified in a human donor in good health (CMV status not recorded). Some clones in this sample may be carry-over from other donors' samples. Sequences were obtained from PBMCs. The CDR3 sequence: CSASLLHGTGGSSPLHF. CDR3 DNA sequence: TGCAGTGCTAGCTTACTACACGGGACAGGGGGCAGCTCACCCCTCCACTTT.